This T cell receptor beta chain was sequenced during a study of cytomegalovirus exposure and HLA in healthy donors. Whole-study findings and limits: Researchers had no immune exposure information except CMV serostatus available.

As concerns this clone: The target antigen is unknown.

The primer mix had 60 Vbeta and 13 Jbeta primers. Libraries were prepared by immunoSEQ multiplex PCR; TCRdb keeps only in-frame clonotypes and omits some of them. The sample holds fewer than 250,000 clones, about 78% seen once. The V gene's germline CDR1 is LNHDA and CDR2 SQIVND (reference sequence). V was cut by 5 bases and J by 0 bases, with 13 bases left in between. There are 15 residues in the CDR3. Specimen: PBMCs. This sequence was found in a male donor in good health and CMV-seronegative. The rearrangement uses TRBV19 and TRBJ1-1, with D possibly matching TRBD1 (5 bases). CDR3 protein: CASSGLDSMNTEAFF. The CDR3 region has the DNA TGTGCCAGTAGTGGGCTTGACAGCATGAACACTGAAGCTTTCTTT.